Presented here are 3 T cell receptor beta chains from one specimen sequenced in a study of human T cells and chemical hapten exposure. One entry per CDR3 protein results from TCRdb running MiXCR on the RACE reads. The sample records around 300,000 distinct CDR3 sequences, around 7% being singletons. Regarding time point: patch test 1, 2 weeks after DPC sensitization. Treatment described: therapeutic diphenylcyclopropenone sensitization with weekly scalp DPC. Here the sequenced sample was whole blood, taken in connection with sensitization to the hapten diphenylcyclopropenone (DPC). These receptors all stem from a woman aged 18-29 years with alopecia areata. Some clones in this sample may be carry-over from other donors' samples.

V is TRBV28 and J is TRBJ1-2; TRBD1 matches 8 bases. J gave up 4 bases and V 4 bases, and 5 bases lay outside the gene matches. In germline, CDR1 is MDHEN, CDR2 SYDVKM. The CDR3 length is 14 residues. In DNA, the CDR3 is TGTGCCAGCAGTTCCCTGACAGGGGTCTATGGCTACACCTTC. Protein sequence: CASSSLTGVYGYTF.

This clonotype has a count of ten or more. V gene TRBV4-3 combines with J gene TRBJ2-3; D is perhaps TRBD2 (5 bases). The CDR3 totals 15 residues. Germline V gene data show CDR1 as LGHNA and CDR2 as YSLEER. V was pared by 4 bases and J by 1 base, with 12 bases between. The CDR3 reads CASSRLAFGTDTQYF. DNA for the CDR3: TGCGCCAGCAGCCGCTTAGCGTTTGGCACAGATACGCAGTATTTT.

The sample holds many counts of this clonotype. The genes are TRBV28 and TRBJ2-7; 10 nucleotides line up with TRBD1. J was trimmed by 4 bases and V by 6 bases; bases with no gene match: 6. Germline loops: CDR1 MDHEN, CDR2 SYDVKM. This CDR3 is 14 amino acids long. The CDR3 sequence: CASRDPGQGYEQYF. CDR3 in DNA: TGTGCCAGCAGGGACCCGGGACAGGGGTACGAGCAGTACTTC.